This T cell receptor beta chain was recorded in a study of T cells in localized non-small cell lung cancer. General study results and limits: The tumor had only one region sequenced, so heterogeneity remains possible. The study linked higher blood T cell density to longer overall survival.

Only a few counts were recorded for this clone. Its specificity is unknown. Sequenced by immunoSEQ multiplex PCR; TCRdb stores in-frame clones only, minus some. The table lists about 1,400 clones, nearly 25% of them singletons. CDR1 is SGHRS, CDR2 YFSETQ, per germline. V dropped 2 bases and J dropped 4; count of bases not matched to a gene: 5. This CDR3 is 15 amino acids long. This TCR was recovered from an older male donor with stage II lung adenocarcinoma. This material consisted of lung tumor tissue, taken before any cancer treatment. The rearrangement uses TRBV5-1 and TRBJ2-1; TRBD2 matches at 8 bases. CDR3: CASSLQTSGYNEQFF. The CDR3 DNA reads TGCGCCAGCAGCTTACAAACTAGCGGTTACAATGAGCAGTTCTTC.